The clone carrying this T cell receptor (beta chain) was counted a few times. Its antigen is currently unknown. These data originate in a study of CD8 T cells in ankylosing spondylitis. TCRdb recomputed calls from the 5' RACE reads with MiXCR, one row per CDR3 protein. The sample contains 750,000 to 850,000 distinct CDR3 sequences, approximately 12% of which appear only once. Germline CDR1 is LGHNA and CDR2 is YSLEER. Deletions cut 1 base from V and 2 bases from J, with 19 bases between. This CDR3 is built from 18 residues. Overall study results and limits: The study looked at matched synovial fluid samples from ankylosing spondylitis patients. Disease-linked clones were reported to be significantly enriched there. Some of these motif variants have turned up before, in reports on reactive arthritis synovial fluid and blood. Blood of patients with ankylosing spondylitis appeared to be characterized by a TCR beta motif of eight highly homologous variants.

The receptor was isolated from a male donor with ankylosing spondylitis. Sample: blood, either unsorted or a sorted T cell fraction (not recorded which). The V call is TRBV4-3, the J call TRBJ2-3, with D perhaps matching TRBD1 (5 bases). For the CDR3, the DNA is TGCGCCAGCAGCCAAGTCCTCCTAGGGGAAGTTAACACAGATACGCAGTATTTT. It translates to CASSQVLLGEVNTDTQYF.